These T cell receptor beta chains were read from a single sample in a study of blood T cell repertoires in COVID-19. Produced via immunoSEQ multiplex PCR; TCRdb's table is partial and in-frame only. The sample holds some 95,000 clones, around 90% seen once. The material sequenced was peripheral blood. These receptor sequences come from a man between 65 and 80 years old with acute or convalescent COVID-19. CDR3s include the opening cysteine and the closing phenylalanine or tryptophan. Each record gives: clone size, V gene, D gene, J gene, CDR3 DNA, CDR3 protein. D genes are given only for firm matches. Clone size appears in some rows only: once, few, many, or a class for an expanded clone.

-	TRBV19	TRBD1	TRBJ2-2	TGTGCCAGTAGTATTGACAGGGTCGAGACCGGGGAGCTGTTTTTT	CASSIDRVETGELFF
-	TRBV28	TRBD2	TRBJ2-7	TGTGCCAGCCGGGCGGGGGGACTCTACGAGCAGTACTTC	CASRAGGLYEQYF
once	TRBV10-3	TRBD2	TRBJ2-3	TGTGCCATCAGTGGTTCTAGCGGGGGGCGTACTAGCACAGATACGCAGTATTTT	CAISGSSGGRTSTDTQYF
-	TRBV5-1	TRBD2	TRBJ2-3	TGCGCCAGCAGTCCGGGACTAGTCCTCACAGATACGCAGTATTTT	CASSPGLVLTDTQYF
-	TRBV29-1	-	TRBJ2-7	TGCAGCGTTGAAGGCGGTGGACAGCTAATGTACTTC	CSVEGGGQLMYF
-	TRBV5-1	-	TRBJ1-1	TGCGCCAGCAGCTACCAGACACAAAACACTGAAGCTTTCTTT	CASSYQTQNTEAFF
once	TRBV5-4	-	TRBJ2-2	TGTGCCAGCAGCTTGGTTCCGGGAACCGGGGAGCTGTTTTTT	CASSLVPGTGELFF
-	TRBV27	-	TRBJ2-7	TGTGCCAGCAGTCTAAAGAGTACCTACGAGCAGTACTTC	CASSLKSTYEQYF
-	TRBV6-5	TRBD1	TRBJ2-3	TGTGCCAGCAGCCGGGACAGGGGCACAGATACGCAGTATTTT	CASSRDRGTDTQYF
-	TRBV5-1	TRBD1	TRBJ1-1	TGCGCCAGCAGCGAGGACAGGGGGGGCAACAAGGCGATTGAAGCTTTCTTT	CASSEDRGGNKAIEAFF
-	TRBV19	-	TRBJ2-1	TGTGCCAGTAGTATAAATCGACTAGTGGGGGTCGATGAGCAGTTCTTC	CASSINRLVGVDEQFF
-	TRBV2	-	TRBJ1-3	TGTGCCAGCAGTGTTGGAGGGAACAGAAACACCATATATTTT	CASSVGGNRNTIYF
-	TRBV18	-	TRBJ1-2	TGTGCCAGCTCAGCGTATAACAGGGTAGAGTACTATGGCTACACCTTC	CASSAYNRVEYYGYTF
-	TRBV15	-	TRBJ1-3	TGTGCCACCAGCAGAGATCGAGGGTTCTCTGGAAACACCATATATTTT	CATSRDRGFSGNTIYF
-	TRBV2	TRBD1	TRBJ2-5	TGTGCCAGCCTGATTCGGACAGGTACCCAAGAGACCCAGTACTTC	CASLIRTGTQETQYF
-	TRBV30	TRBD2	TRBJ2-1	TGTGCCTGGACCCTACCTAGCGGGGGCCAGAGCTCCTACAATGAGCAGTTCTTC	CAWTLPSGGQSSYNEQFF
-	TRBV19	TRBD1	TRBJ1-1	TGTGCCAGTAGTCCAGGGGGGAACACTGAAGCTTTCTTT	CASSPGGNTEAFF
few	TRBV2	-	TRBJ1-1	TGTGCCAGCAGTGAAGAGGGAGTGAGGAATACTGAAGCTTTCTTT	CASSEEGVRNTEAFF
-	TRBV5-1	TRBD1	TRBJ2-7	TGCGCCAGCAGCCGATACAGGGGGGCCTACGAGCAGTACTTC	CASSRYRGAYEQYF
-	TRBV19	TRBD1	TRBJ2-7	TGTGCCAGTAGTTCTTTGACCGGGACAGGGGTCGACGAGCAGTACTTC	CASSSLTGTGVDEQYF
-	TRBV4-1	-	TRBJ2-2	TGCGCCAGCAGCGCTACAGGGAGGAACACCGGGGAGCTGTTTTTT	CASSATGRNTGELFF
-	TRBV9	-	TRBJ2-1	TGTGCCAGCAGCCTCCGGGACTGGTTGGGCAATGAGCAGTTCTTC	CASSLRDWLGNEQFF
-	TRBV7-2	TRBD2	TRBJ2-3	TGTGCCAGCAGCTGGACCGGGACTAGCGGGGGGGGAGGGACAGATACGCAGTATTTT	CASSWTGTSGGGGTDTQYF
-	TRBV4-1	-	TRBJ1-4	TGCGCCAGCAGCCACGACGGAGGGCGTAATGAAAAACTGTTTTTT	CASSHDGGRNEKLFF
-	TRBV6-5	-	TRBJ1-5	TGTGCCAGCACTCAATTACAGGGATTACTTCAGCCCCAGCATTTT	CASTQLQGLLQPQHF
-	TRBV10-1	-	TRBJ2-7	TGCGCCAGCAGTTCGGGTTACGAGCAGTACTTC	CASSSGYEQYF
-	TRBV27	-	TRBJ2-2	TGTGCCAGCAGGGGGCTTGACACCGGGGAGCTGTTTTTT	CASRGLDTGELFF
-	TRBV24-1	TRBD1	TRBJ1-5	TGTGCCACCAGTGACCTAGGGGACAGGGAAGACCATCAGCCCCAGCATTTT	CATSDLGDREDHQPQHF
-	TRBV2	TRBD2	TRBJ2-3	TGTGCCAGCACCGGACTAGCGCAAACGGATACGCAGTATTTT	CASTGLAQTDTQYF
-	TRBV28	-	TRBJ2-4	TGTGCCAGCAGTTCCCCAGGGTTCGAGCAGGCCAAAAACATTCAGTACTTC	CASSSPGFEQAKNIQYF
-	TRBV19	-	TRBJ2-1	TGTGCCAGTAGCCCTGACAGGAGCTCCTACAATGAGCAGTTCTTC	CASSPDRSSYNEQFF
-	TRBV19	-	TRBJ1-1	TGTGCCAGTAGTATTCGACACGCCTCGAACACTGAAGCTTTCTTT	CASSIRHASNTEAFF
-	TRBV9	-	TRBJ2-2	TGTGCCAGCAGCGTAGGAAGGGGTTCCGGGGAGCTGTTTTTT	CASSVGRGSGELFF
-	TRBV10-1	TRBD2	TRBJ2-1	TGCGCCAGCAGTGAGACTAGCGGGGGGGCGTATGAGCAGTTCTTC	CASSETSGGAYEQFF
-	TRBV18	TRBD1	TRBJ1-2	TGTGCCAGCTCACAGGGACAGGGGAATGGCTACACCTTC	CASSQGQGNGYTF
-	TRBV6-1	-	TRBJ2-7	TGTGCCAGCAGTGAAGCTCGGGGGTCCGAGCAGTACTTC	CASSEARGSEQYF
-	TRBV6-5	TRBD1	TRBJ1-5	TGTGCCAGCAAGGAAGGGGGCACTCAGCCCCAGCATTTT	CASKEGGTQPQHF
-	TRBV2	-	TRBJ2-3	TGTGCCAGCAGTGAAGCGTACAAGAGGGCAGATACGCAGTATTTT	CASSEAYKRADTQYF
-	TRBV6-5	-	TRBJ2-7	TGTGCCAGCAGTTACGGGCTAGCAAGCTACGAGCAGTACTTC	CASSYGLASYEQYF
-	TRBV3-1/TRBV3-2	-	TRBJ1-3	TGTGCCAGCAGCCCCCGGAGGGGGGGGACGGTCTCTGGAAACACCATATATTTT	CASSPRRGGTVSGNTIYF
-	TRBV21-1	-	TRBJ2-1	TGTGCCAGCAGCAGGGCGTCGGGGGGGCGGAATGAGCAGTTCTTC	CASSRASGGRNEQFF